This is a list of T cell receptor beta chains from one sample in a study of human thymus T cells. The method was immunoSEQ multiplex PCR; TCRdb's version includes in-frame clones alone and lacks a portion of them. Of some 130,000 clones in the sample, around 96% were seen once. The sequenced material came from thymus tissue. All receptors derive from a boy under three years old with a congenital heart defect but otherwise immunologically healthy. Each CDR3 is given with its conserved first and last residue. D genes are given only for firm matches. For some rows the clone size is stated as once, few or many, or as a class when expanded; others skip it.

D | J | size | length | V | DNA | CDR3
TRBD2 | TRBJ2-7 | . | 14 | TRBV28 | TGTGCCAGCAGTTTCACGGGAGGGACCTACGAGCAGTACTTC | CASSFTGGTYEQYF
. | TRBJ1-3 | . | 14 | TRBV27 | TGTGCCAGCAGTTTAGGGGTAGCTGGAAACACCATATATTTT | CASSLGVAGNTIYF
. | TRBJ1-3 | . | 13 | TRBV4-2 | TGTGCCAGCAGAGACAGCTCTGGAAACACCATATATTTT | CASRDSSGNTIYF
TRBD1 | TRBJ1-5 | once | 19 | TRBV4-2 | TGTGCCAGCAGCCAACTCGATGTGTCGGACAGGGGGGGAATTCAGCCCCAGCATTTT | CASSQLDVSDRGGIQPQHF
. | TRBJ1-5 | . | 16 | TRBV7-8 | TGTGCCAGCAGCTTATGGACCCTAGGGAGCAATCAGCCCCAGCATTTT | CASSLWTLGSNQPQHF
. | TRBJ1-1 | once | 14 | TRBV28 | TGTGCCAGCAGTCGAAAGGGGACGGACACTGAAGCTTTCTTT | CASSRKGTDTEAFF
TRBD1 | TRBJ1-3 | . | 15 | TRBV30 | TGTGCCTGGAGTTGTGACAGGGAAATTGGAAACACCATATATTTT | CAWSCDREIGNTIYF
. | TRBJ1-1 | . | 17 | TRBV5-8 | TGTGCCAGCAGCTTGGAGTGGCAGGGGCCAGCCAGCACTGAAGCTTTCTTT | CASSLEWQGPASTEAFF
. | TRBJ1-2 | . | 13 | TRBV28 | TGTGCCAGCAGTTCAGGGACAAGCGAAGGCTACACCTTC | CASSSGTSEGYTF
. | TRBJ1-6 | once | 13 | TRBV7-9 | TGTGCCAGCAGTTCCTTAGTTAATTCACCCCTCCACTTT | CASSSLVNSPLHF
TRBD1 | TRBJ1-2 | . | 12 | TRBV2 | TGTGCCAGCAGTGGGGACAGGGTTTTGGATACCTTC | CASSGDRVLDTF
. | TRBJ2-3 | . | 15 | TRBV4-1 | TGCGCCAGCAGCCAAGGGACACTTAGCACAGATACGCAGTATTTT | CASSQGTLSTDTQYF
TRBD2 | TRBJ2-1 | . | 20 | TRBV5-1 | TGCGCCAGCAGCCTCCTAGCGGGGGGTCCCGGCCGACGCCCCTACAATGAGCAGTTCTTC | CASSLLAGGPGRRPYNEQFF
. | TRBJ1-6 | . | 13 | TRBV6-5 | TGTGCCAGCAGTAGGGAAAAGGGCTCACCCCTCCACTTT | CASSREKGSPLHF
TRBD2 | TRBJ2-1 | once | 16 | TRBV7-8 | TGTGCCAGCAGCTTATTTAGCGGGGAGCCTGACAATGAGCAGTTCTTC | CASSLFSGEPDNEQFF
TRBD2 | TRBJ2-1 | . | 17 | TRBV12-5 | TGTGCTAGTGGTTTGGCGTCCGGGACTAGCGGGGATTTTGAGCAGTTCTTC | CASGLASGTSGDFEQFF
TRBD1 | TRBJ1-2 | . | 18 | TRBV5-6 | TGTGCCAGCAGCTTGGAGGGCGGGACAGGGGATATCAACTATGGCTACACCTTC | CASSLEGGTGDINYGYTF
. | TRBJ1-2 | . | 16 | TRBV4-3 | TGCGCCAGCAGCCAAGGTACACAGGGCCGCAACTATGGCTACACCTTC | CASSQGTQGRNYGYTF
. | TRBJ2-7 | . | 15 | TRBV4-1 | TGCGCCAGCAGCCAAGTCGGCGGGCTCGTGGACGAGCAGTACTTC | CASSQVGGLVDEQYF
. | TRBJ1-2 | . | 12 | TRBV30 | TGTGCCTGGAGAAGGAATAACTATGGCTACACCTTC | CAWRRNNYGYTF
. | TRBJ2-3 | . | 13 | TRBV6-1 | TGTGCCAGCAGTGGCACTGAATGGGATACGCAGTATTTT | CASSGTEWDTQYF
TRBD1 | TRBJ1-1 | few | 17 | TRBV19 | TGTGCCAGTAGTATTTTGGGGACAGGGTTTACGGGCACTGAAGCTTTCTTT | CASSILGTGFTGTEAFF
. | TRBJ1-1 | . | 15 | TRBV5-6 | TGTGCCAGCAGCCATGGACCTAACTTGAACACTGAAGCTTTCTTT | CASSHGPNLNTEAFF
TRBD2 | TRBJ2-3 | . | 17 | TRBV7-2 | TGTGCCAGCAGCTTAACATACGGGACTAGCGGGACAGATACGCAGTATTTT | CASSLTYGTSGTDTQYF
. | TRBJ1-1 | few | 15 | TRBV4-3 | TGCGCCAGCAGCCAAGAACACAGATTGAACACTGAAGCTTTCTTT | CASSQEHRLNTEAFF
. | TRBJ1-5 | . | 14 | TRBV19 | TGTGCCAGTAGGCCGGGGTTGTCGAGCCAGCCCCAGCATTTT | CASRPGLSSQPQHF
. | TRBJ2-1 | . | 15 | TRBV29-1 | TGCAGCGTTGAAGATGCGGCAGGGGTTTACAATGAGCAGTTCTTC | CSVEDAAGVYNEQFF
. | TRBJ2-4 | . | 16 | TRBV19 | TGTGCCAGTAGTATAGCCAGGGGCGCAGCCAAAAACATTCAGTACTTC | CASSIARGAAKNIQYF
. | TRBJ2-3 | . | 16 | TRBV7-2 | TGTGCCAGCAGCGCACCTAGCGAATCAGGGACAGATACGCAGTATTTT | CASSAPSESGTDTQYF
. | TRBJ2-5 | . | 16 | TRBV4-3 | TGCGCCAGCAGCCAGAGGGGGTTTCGGGGACAAGAGACCCAGTACTTC | CASSQRGFRGQETQYF
TRBD1 | TRBJ2-2 | . | 15 | TRBV4-2 | TGTGCCAGCAGCCCCGGGACAGGAGCGACCGGGGAGCTGTTTTTT | CASSPGTGATGELFF
TRBD1 | TRBJ1-2 | . | 14 | TRBV19 | TGTGCCAGTAGTCCCCGACAGGGTCCTTATGGCTACACCTTC | CASSPRQGPYGYTF
. | TRBJ1-3 | . | 13 | TRBV25-1 | TGTGCCAGCAGCCCGGAGGTGGGAAACACCATATATTTT | CASSPEVGNTIYF
. | TRBJ1-2 | . | 18 | TRBV10-2 | TGCGCCAGCGGCGGTGGTTGGCAGGGGAGACGTTGGGGCTATGGCTACACCTTC | CASGGGWQGRRWGYGYTF
TRBD1 | TRBJ1-1 | . | 16 | TRBV5-1 | TGCGCCAGCAGCCTCCCGGGACAGGCCACGAACACTGAAGCTTTCTTT | CASSLPGQATNTEAFF
TRBD1 | TRBJ1-2 | . | 17 | TRBV11-3 | TGTGCCAGCAGCCTCCTAGGGTTCAAGGGGGCGAAATATGGCTACACCTTC | CASSLLGFKGAKYGYTF
. | TRBJ1-5 | . | 16 | TRBV6-1 | TGTGCCAGCAGTGAAAGTCGGACGATGAGCAATCAGCCCCAGCATTTT | CASSESRTMSNQPQHF
. | TRBJ2-7 | once | 13 | TRBV6-6 | TGTGCCAGCACTGACAGATACTCCTACGAGCAGTACTTC | CASTDRYSYEQYF
. | TRBJ2-5 | . | 16 | TRBV5-4 | TGTGCCAGCAGCTGGAAGGGGCATGGTCCGCAGAGGACCCAGTACTTC | CASSWKGHGPQRTQYF
. | TRBJ1-4 | once | 15 | TRBV7-2 | TGTGCCAGCAGCGTAGAACACCCGGCAAATGAAAAACTGTTTTTT | CASSVEHPANEKLFF
. | TRBJ1-5 | . | 17 | TRBV4-3 | TGCGCCAGCAGCCAAGAACGCAGGGGTCAGGGGAGTCAGCCCCAGCATTTT | CASSQERRGQGSQPQHF
TRBD1 | TRBJ1-3 | . | 17 | TRBV5-6 | TGTGCCAGCAGCTTGACCCCGGACAGGGGACATGGAAACACCATATATTTT | CASSLTPDRGHGNTIYF
. | TRBJ2-3 | . | 14 | TRBV14 | TGTGCCAGCAGCCCCCAAAGGGGACGCAGTACGCAGTATTTT | CASSPQRGRSTQYF
TRBD2 | TRBJ2-1 | . | 11 | TRBV30 | TGTGCCTGGAGGGGGACTAGCGGCGCGTTCTTC | CAWRGTSGAFF
. | TRBJ1-4 | once | 13 | TRBV7-9 | TGTGCCAGCAGCTTGGCGGGGGCTGAAAAACTGTTTTTT | CASSLAGAEKLFF
TRBD1 | TRBJ2-7 | . | 17 | TRBV4-1 | TGCGCCAGCAGCCAAAAGGAAGCGACAGGGAGCTCCTACGAGCAGTACTTC | CASSQKEATGSSYEQYF
. | TRBJ1-1 | . | 11 | TRBV6-1 | TGTGCCACCGAATCGAACACTGAAGCTTTCTTT | CATESNTEAFF
TRBD2 | TRBJ2-1 | . | 17 | TRBV9 | TGTGCCAGCAGCGAACCCGGGACTAGCGGGGGGAGGAATGAGCAGTTCTTC | CASSEPGTSGGRNEQFF
. | TRBJ2-7 | . | 15 | TRBV7-2 | TGTGCCAGCAGCCCGCGCCGGGGACAAGCCTACGAGCAGTACTTC | CASSPRRGQAYEQYF
TRBD2 | TRBJ2-1 | . | 17 | TRBV27 | TGTGCCAGCAGTCCCAACGGCCCGCGGGGGGTTTGTAATGAGCAGTTCTTC | CASSPNGPRGVCNEQFF
. | TRBJ2-1 | . | 15 | TRBV4-3 | TGCGCCAGCAGCCACCACAGGTGGGGGTACAATGAGCAGTTCTTC | CASSHHRWGYNEQFF
TRBD2 | TRBJ2-2 | . | 19 | TRBV28 | TGTGCCAGCAGTTTTGGGCTAGCGGGGGGCCCCTCGAACACCGGGGAGCTGTTTTTT | CASSFGLAGGPSNTGELFF
. | TRBJ2-3 | . | 15 | TRBV5-6 | TGTGCCAGCAGCCCCGGACTCGATTGGGCAGATACGCAGTATTTT | CASSPGLDWADTQYF
. | TRBJ1-1 | . | 15 | TRBV7-9 | TGTGCCAGCAGCCTAGCGTACTGGCCTTCCAATGAAGCTTTCTTT | CASSLAYWPSNEAFF
. | TRBJ2-1 | . | 15 | TRBV6-1 | TGTGCCAGCAGGGGGGCCCCCCTCTCCTACAATGAGCAGTTCTTC | CASRGAPLSYNEQFF
. | TRBJ2-5 | . | 14 | TRBV9 | TGTGCCAGCAGCCCAAACAGGACGCAAGAGACCCAGTACTTC | CASSPNRTQETQYF
TRBD2 | TRBJ2-1 | . | 15 | TRBV19 | TGTGCCAGTAGTGGTCTAGCGGGGCTCTACAATGAGCAGTTCTTC | CASSGLAGLYNEQFF
. | TRBJ2-2 | . | 16 | TRBV4-2 | TGTGCCAGCAGCCAAGAAGCCAGGGGGGACACCGGGGAGCTGTTTTTT | CASSQEARGDTGELFF
. | TRBJ1-2 | . | 12 | TRBV28 | TGTGCCAGCAGTTTTACCCGGAGTGGCTACACCTTC | CASSFTRSGYTF
. | TRBJ1-2 | . | 14 | TRBV5-6 | TGTGCCAGCAGCTTAAACAGGGTGTGGAATGGCTACACCTTC | CASSLNRVWNGYTF